The present T cell receptor beta chain was sequenced within a study of blood T cells in healthy people across ages. About this clonotype itself: Its antigen is currently unknown.

Broader study findings: Estimated diversity, derived from one million T cells, was regarded as an underestimate.

A J-beta primer mix and a sample-barcoded 5' primer were used in a second PCR of about 7 to 12 cycles. TCRdb re-called the 5' RACE reads with MiXCR, one entry per CDR3 protein. The table records approximately 670,000 distinct CDR3 sequences, 40% to 45% of them present only once. Germline V gene data show CDR1 as SGHTA and CDR2 as FQGNSA. The CDR3 is made up of 15 amino acids. Isolation of PBMCs gave at least 7 million cells per sample. The chain carries TRBV7-2 and TRBJ2-1; D gene uncertain. The end of the DNA aligns better with TRBJ2-7, so the J call may be wrong. The sequence was collected from an elderly man in good health. Sequences were obtained from blood. In DNA form, the CDR3 reads TGTGCCAGCAGCCGAGACAAGAGCTCCTACAATGAGCAGTACTTC. This codes for CASSRDKSSYNEQYF.